This T cell receptor beta chain appears in the sequencing data of a study of shared clonotypes between healthy human individuals. Regarding the study as a whole: Among non-shared clonotypes, generation probabilities were lower than among those shared by all four donors.

The V gene lost 1 base and the J gene lost 5 bases, with 10 bases spanning the gap. The CDR3 length is 15 residues. CDR1 and CDR2 (germline): SGHRS, YFSETQ. Clones were sequenced by immunoSEQ multiplex PCR, and TCRdb holds only the in-frame ones, with some missing. The sample has some 2.1 million clones; 85% to 95% are singletons. Healthy adults negative for HIV, lacking recent acute infections or vaccinations, served as donors. With respect to this clone: The antigen remains undetermined. The sample carries other DNA sequences with the same CDR3.

The TCR was taken from a man aged 18-30 years in good health. Sequencing was done on a sample of naive CD4+ T cells sorted from blood. As for subset: CD45RA+ positively selected. V gene TRBV5-1 combines with J gene TRBJ1-6; maybe TRBD1 (5 bases). DNA of the CDR3: TGCGCCAGCAGCTTGAACCGAGGGGATAATTCACCCCTCCACTTT. Translating gives CASSLNRGDNSPLHF. The whole variable domain, remainder taken from reference TRBV5-1 and TRBJ1-6, is KAGVTQTPRYLIKTRGQQVTLSCSPISGHRSVSWYQQTPGQGLQFLFEYFSETQRNKGNFPGRFSGRQFSNSRSEMNVSTLELGDSALYLCASSLNRGDNSPLHFGNGTRLTVT.